The rows below give T cell receptor beta chains drawn from one sample of a study of Graves' ophthalmopathy and Graves' hyperthyroidism. TCRdb analysed the multiplex PCR reads with MiXCR anew, one entry per CDR3 protein. The table has tens of thousands of distinct CDR3 sequences, around 50% seen once. Sample: peripheral blood. All receptors derive from an adult woman with Graves' ophthalmopathy. CDR3s include the opening cysteine and the closing phenylalanine or tryptophan. The order of the fields is J gene, V gene, D gene, CDR3 length, clone size, CDR3 protein, CDR3 DNA. A D gene is named only where the DNA matches it firmly. Rows may omit the clone size; those that give it use once, few, many or a size class.

TRBJ2-2	TRBV6-4	NA	13	many	CASSDSGTGELFF	TGTGCCAGCAGTGACTCAGGGACCGGGGAGCTGTTTTTT
TRBJ2-5	TRBV7-2	TRBD2	11	few	CASSPGGTQYF	TGTGCCAGCAGCCCGGGGGGGACCCAGTACTTC
TRBJ1-5	TRBV19	TRBD1	18	many	CASSTAGTGKHSNQPQHF	TGTGCCAGTAGTACCGCCGGGACAGGGAAACATAGCAATCAGCCCCAGCATTTT
TRBJ2-4	TRBV7-2	TRBD1	17	NA	CASSGPADRGQQNIQYF	TGTGCCAGCAGCGGGCCGGCCGATCGGGGACAGCAAAACATTCAGTACTTC
TRBJ2-3	TRBV20-1	TRBD2	17	NA	CSAPLDTGTRSTDTQYF	TGCAGTGCTCCCCTCGATACCGGGACTAGGAGCACAGATACGCAGTATTTT
TRBJ2-1	TRBV28	NA	12	many	CASRRDSGEQFF	TGTGCCAGCAGGCGGGACAGCGGTGAGCAGTTCTTC
TRBJ2-1	TRBV10-3	TRBD2	15	NA	CAISEGTSGRNEQFF	TGTGCCATCAGTGAGGGGACTAGCGGGAGGAATGAGCAGTTCTTC
TRBJ1-2	TRBV29-1	NA	11	NA	CSVEMGYGYTF	TGCAGCGTTGAAATGGGTTATGGCTACACCTTC
TRBJ2-5	TRBV11-3	NA	14	many	CASSFSDSSETQYF	TGTGCCAGCAGCTTTTCGGACAGTTCCGAGACCCAGTACTTC
TRBJ1-1	TRBV20-1	TRBD1	12	NA	CGAGQGDTEACF	TGCGGTGCTGGACAGGGGGACACTGAAGCTTGCTTT
TRBJ1-3	TRBV5-1	TRBD1	18	many	CASSKEGTASSHGNTIYF	TGCGCCAGCAGCAAGGAAGGGACAGCTTCTTCTCATGGAAACACCATATATTTT
TRBJ2-1	TRBV7-3	NA	15	many	CASSLLGGSADEQFF	TGTGCCAGCAGCTTACTCGGGGGATCGGCGGATGAGCAGTTCTTC
TRBJ1-3	TRBV3-1	NA	12	NA	CASSQDQGTIYF	TGTGCCAGCAGCCAAGATCAAGGCACCATATATTTT
TRBJ1-3	TRBV9	NA	15	many	CASSITGTGGNTIYF	TGTGCCAGCAGTATAACAGGGACGGGAGGAAACACCATATATTTT
TRBJ2-1	TRBV4-3	NA	15	many	CASSQEVLQDGFRDF	TGCGCCAGCAGCCAAGAAGTCTTACAAGACGGATTTAGGGACTTC
TRBJ2-5	TRBV6-1	TRBD2	15	NA	CASQWLTGGPEAQYF	TGTGCCAGCCAATGGCTAACGGGAGGGCCGGAGGCCCAGTACTTC
TRBJ1-2	TRBV20-1	TRBD1	15	many	CSAPPDKGQPGDYTF	TGCAGTGCTCCCCCGGACAAGGGACAGCCCGGGGACTACACCTTC
TRBJ2-2	TRBV10-1	NA	12	many	CASSEGPGELFF	TGCGCCAGCAGTGAAGGCCCCGGGGAGCTGTTTTTT
TRBJ1-1	TRBV19	TRBD1	15	once	CASSIGQGWNTEAFF	TGTGCCAGTAGTATTGGACAGGGTTGGAACACTGAAGCTTTCTTT
TRBJ2-7	TRBV20-1	NA	13	NA	CSAPRSTAYEQYF	TGCAGTGCCCCTCGGAGTACAGCCTACGAGCAGTACTTC
TRBJ1-5	TRBV4-2	NA	18	NA	CASSQDRPRGLGNQPQRF	TGTGCCAGCAGCCAAGATCGGCCCCGGGGGCTGGGCAATCAGCCCCAGCGTTTT
TRBJ2-6	TRBV20-1	NA	15	many	CSAKGGLVWANVLTF	TGCAGTGCTAAGGGTGGCCTTGTCTGGGCCAACGTCCTGACTTTC